This entry features one TCR beta chain sequence. Participant age was about 18 to 89 years, and participants resided in fewer than 30 US areas. The data originate from a study of blood T cell repertoires in COVID-19. Study context: Researchers got acute and convalescent COVID-19 samples from the United States, Italy and Spain.

The CDR3 is 15 residues long. Germline values: CDR1 SGHRS, CDR2 YFSETQ. The trim removed 4 bases at V and 8 bases at J, leaving 8 bases unmatched. Original processing methods: Amplification of reference gene primers was used by the study to estimate nucleated cell counts. Profiling relied on immunoSEQ multiplex PCR, and the TCRdb table lists in-frame clones only, not all of them. The D gene and trimming were derived from the DNA, and the V and J assignments and clone size from that table. The sample yields approximately 280,000 clones, around 84% seen once. The sequence was obtained from a man aged 35 to 55 who had been exposed to COVID-19. The sequencing input was PBMCs or T cells enriched from blood (not recorded which). The chain couples TRBV5-1 to TRBJ2-1; TRBD1 agrees at 11 bases. This chain's CDR3 is CASSLGTGGGDEQFF. Written as DNA, the CDR3 is TGCGCCAGCAGCCTCGGGACAGGGGGTGGAGATGAGCAGTTCTTC.